This T cell receptor beta chain derives from a study of T cell clonotyping in hematopoietic cell transplantation. Data came from immunoSEQ multiplex PCR; TCRdb stores just in-frame clones and leaves some out. Of some 30,000 clones in the sample, about 80% are singletons; the top ten hold under 8%. Time point denoted: recipient sample about 28 days before transplant, after cytoreduction. Remarks on this clone: Its antigen is undetermined.

Study-wide points: No sorting was done, leaving CD4 and CD8 contributions mixed. At the given depth, recipient repertoires were over 97% de novo clonotypes.

Sequencing used peripheral blood mononuclear cells, obtained before stem cell transplant. The sequence derives from a woman in her twenties or thirties with chronic myeloid leukemia. Some clones in this sample may be carry-over from other donors' samples.

The CDR3 loop reads CASSGRSQPPYEQYF. The CDR3 nucleotides are TGTGCCAGCAGTGGCCGTTCCCAACCTCCCTACGAGCAGTACTTC. This chain connects TRBV6-1 to TRBJ2-7; D gene ambiguous. CDR3 length: 15 residues. Trimming removed 4 bases from V and 2 bases from J, with 15 bases in between. Germline V lookup: CDR1 MNHNS, CDR2 SASEGT.